This T cell receptor (beta chain) was obtained from a study of OX40 agonist ivuxolimab in advanced cancers. The wider study: Under the entry rules, prior anti-PD-1, anti-PD-L1 or anti-CTLA-4 therapy was allowed, and 35% to 40% had some. Regarding the study as a whole: The study found that CD8+ T cells averaged more expanded clones than CD4+.

Sequenced by immunoSEQ multiplex PCR; TCRdb stores in-frame clones only, minus some. Here the sample spans around 40,000 clones, about 85% being singletons. To note about this clone: Antigen unknown.

This CDR3 has 16 amino acids. V shed 6 bases and J 8 bases; nucleotides not matched to a gene: 15. Germline V gene lookup returns CDR1 SNHLY and CDR2 FYNNEI. The V call is TRBV2, the J call TRBJ1-3, with 8 bases aligning to TRBD1. This sequence originates from an adult with an advanced solid tumor such as melanoma, head and neck, liver or kidney cancer. Source: CD4+ or CD8+ T cells sorted from blood, taken in a trial of the OX40 agonist ivuxolimab. The CDR3 here is CASSANPLRQGYTIYF. The CDR3 coding sequence is TGTGCCAGCAGCGCTAATCCTTTGAGACAGGGGTACACCATATATTTT.